This TCR beta chain appears in the sequencing data of a study of cytomegalovirus exposure and HLA in healthy donors. This CDR3 is 15 amino acids long. The V and J ends lost 6 bases and 0 bases respectively, with 11 bases between them. Germline V gene sequence: CDR1 SGHVS, CDR2 FNYEAQ. Comment on this clone: The antigen is unknown.

Study outcomes and limitations: TCR beta sequences reportedly predicted the HLA-A and HLA-B alleles of most subjects accurately. Some V segments (TRBV6-2 and TRBV6-3 among them) were excluded as indistinguishable.

It was with 60 Vbeta and 13 Jbeta primers that the PCR ran. Sequencing used immunoSEQ multiplex PCR; TCRdb keeps in-frame clones, though not all of them. The data contain about 130,000 clones, approximately 84% of them seen just once; the ten biggest clones take up 2.5% to 3.5%. This receptor was identified in a boy younger than 10 in good health and CMV-seronegative. The chain employs TRBV7-6 and TRBJ1-4; a possible D gene is TRBD1 (5 bases). Source material: PBMCs. The CDR3 DNA sequence: TGTGCCAGCAGTCCGGGGGTTCCAACTAATGAAAAACTGTTTTTT. Amino acid sequence: CASSPGVPTNEKLFF. The full variable domain, in which reference TRBV7-6 and TRBJ1-4 provide the parts outside the CDR3, is GAGVSQSPRYKVTKRGQDVALRCDPISGHVSLYWYRQALGQGPEFLTYFNYEAQQDKSGLPNDRFSAERPEGSISTLTIQRTEQRDSAMYRCASSPGVPTNEKLFFGSGTQLSVL.